Presented here are 14 T cell receptor beta chains from one specimen sequenced in a study of cytomegalovirus exposure and HLA in healthy donors. The PCR made use of 60 Vbeta and 13 Jbeta primers. The assay was immunoSEQ multiplex PCR, and TCRdb's table has in-frame clones only and misses some. The sample carries approximately 200,000 clones, under 90% recorded once. Specimen: PBMCs. Receptors originate from a boy aged 2 to 10 in good health and CMV-seronegative.

The rearrangement uses TRBV29-1 and TRBJ1-2; D possibly corresponds to TRBD1 (5 bases). CDR3 size: 12 residues. Per germline, CDR1 SQVTM and CDR2 ANQGSEA. V was pared by 5 bases and J by 0 bases, with 7 bases between. CDR3 loop: CSVSGPNYGYTF. CDR3 DNA sequence: TGCAGCGTTTCAGGGCCTAACTATGGCTACACCTTC.

The rearrangement uses TRBV5-6 and TRBJ2-5, with 11 bases matching TRBD2. Germline CDR1 is SGHDT and CDR2 is YYEEEE. V dropped 5 bases and J dropped 3; count of bases not matched to a gene: 3. The CDR3 covers 14 residues. The CDR3: CASRVAGGEETQYF. As DNA, the CDR3 is TGTGCCAGCAGGGTAGCGGGGGGGGAAGAGACCCAGTACTTC.

This sequence joins TRBV5-6 and TRBJ2-3, with TRBD2 identical over 10 bases. The V segment lost 6 bases and the J segment 7 bases; nucleotides outside the gene matches: 11. CDR3 size: 15 residues. The germline V gene encodes CDR1 SGHDT and CDR2 YYEEEE. CDR3 sequence: CASTYPAGGPHTQYF. The CDR3, as DNA: TGTGCCAGCACCTATCCAGCGGGGGGGCCTCATACGCAGTATTTT.

The rearrangement links TRBV13 to TRBJ2-3, with D maybe TRBD1 (5 bases). Germline V gene lookup returns CDR1 PRHDT and CDR2 FYEKMQ (reference sequence). The CDR3 runs 17 residues. V was trimmed by 2 bases and J by 4 bases, leaving 19 bases between them. The CDR3 nucleotides are TGTGCCAGCAGCTTAATTGGGGCCCGATTACCCGCAGATACGCAGTATTTT. Translating it yields CASSLIGARLPADTQYF.

This clone was found once. The rearrangement links TRBV5-6 to TRBJ2-7; D is ambiguous. CDR1 is SGHDT, CDR2 YYEEEE, per germline. The CDR3 is made up of 12 amino acids. V was cut by 2 bases and J by 2 bases, with 5 bases left in between. CDR3 sequence: CASSFRAYEQYF. The CDR3 bases are TGTGCCAGCAGCTTTCGGGCCTACGAGCAGTACTTC. The entire variable domain, with the rest obtained from reference TRBV5-6 and TRBJ2-7, is as follows: DAGVTQSPTHLIKTRGQQVTLRCSPKSGHDTVSWYQQALGQGPQFIFQYYEEEERQRGNFPDRFSGHQFPNYSSELNVNALLLGDSALYLCASSFRAYEQYFGPGTRLTVT.

This chain joins TRBV7-2 and TRBJ2-3; 12 bases are shared with TRBD2. Per germline, CDR1 SGHTA and CDR2 FQGNSA. The V and J ends lost 4 bases and 13 bases, in that order; junction bases with no gene match: 3. The CDR3 is 12 residues long. The CDR3: CASSSGLAGKYF. CDR3 nucleotide sequence: TGTGCCAGCAGCTCCGGACTAGCGGGAAAGTATTTT.

The V call is TRBV6-5, the J call TRBJ2-2; 7 bases are shared with TRBD2. The CDR3 sequence is 15 residues long. Germline V gene data show CDR1 as MNHEY and CDR2 as SVGAGI. Trimming at V came to 3 bases and at J to 1 base, leaving 2 bases not matched to a gene. The chain's CDR3 is CASSYGGGNTGELFF. In nucleotides, the CDR3 is TGTGCCAGCAGTTATGGCGGGGGGAACACCGGGGAGCTGTTTTTT.

This clone was found once. Other DNA sequences in this sample translate to the same CDR3. The chain couples TRBV7-2 to TRBJ1-4; the match to TRBD1 covers 9 bases. CDR1 and CDR2 from the germline V gene are SGHTA and FQGNSA. The CDR3 totals 14 residues. With 3 bases clipped from V and 4 bases from J, the junction kept 0 bases outside the gene matches. CDR3 DNA sequence: TGTGCCAGCAGCTTGGACAGGGGTAATGAAAAACTGTTTTTT. Its translation: CASSLDRGNEKLFF.

This chain's CDR3 is CASSFGQGPYEQYF. The CDR3, as DNA: TGCGCCAGCAGCTTTGGACAGGGGCCCTACGAGCAGTACTTC. The chain couples TRBV5-1 to TRBJ2-5; 9 positions agree with TRBD1. The better agreement between TRBJ2-7 and the DNA end casts doubt on the J call. CDR1 and CDR2 (germline): SGHRS, YFSETQ. This CDR3 comprises 14 residues.

The chain combines TRBV7-9 with TRBJ2-7, with TRBD1 identical over 7 bases. There are 16 residues in the CDR3. In germline, CDR1 is SEHNR, CDR2 FQNEAQ (reference sequence). Trimming cost V 4 bases and J 6 bases; bases outside gene matches: 15. The DNA of the CDR3 is TGTGCCAGCAGCTCCCTAGACAGGGTCAGACCGGGCGAGCAGTACTTC. Translation: CASSSLDRVRPGEQYF.

The chain joins TRBV1 to TRBJ2-7; the D call in the table, TRBD1, was not verified against the DNA. TRBV1 is noted as a pseudogene. The CDR3 extends over 11 amino acids. This CDR3 reads CTGTTGGKQYF. The CDR3 coding sequence is TGCACCGGGACGACAGGGGGGAAGCAGTACTTC.

This chain connects TRBV6-6 to TRBJ1-5, with D maybe TRBD1 (6 bases). The germline V gene encodes CDR1 MNHNY and CDR2 SVGAGI (reference sequence). This CDR3 has 14 residues. Trimming left V 6 bases short and J 4 bases short, with 13 bases between. The CDR3 spells CASRTQGVNQPQHF. The CDR3 DNA sequence: TGTGCCAGCAGGACACAGGGTGTGAATCAGCCCCAGCATTTT.

The J gene is TRBJ2-5, the V gene TRBV5-4, with D perhaps TRBD2 (5 bases). This CDR3 spans 15 amino acids. V gave up 0 bases and J gave up 5 bases, with 14 bases separating them. Germline V gene data show CDR1 as SGHNT and CDR2 as YYREEE (reference sequence). CDR3 region: CASSLGPGITETQYF. The CDR3 DNA is TGTGCCAGCAGCTTGGGCCCGGGGATCACGGAGACCCAGTACTTC.

This clone came up a few times. Other nucleotide sequences in the sample specify the same CDR3. The chain has TRBV2 and TRBJ1-2; a possible D gene is TRBD1 (6 bases). The CDR3 runs to 14 residues. CDR1 is SNHLY, CDR2 FYNNEI, per germline. Trimming shortened V by 4 bases and J by 6 bases, and 15 bases separated the two germline ends. CDR3 in amino acids: CASSGGLPGNGYTF. The CDR3 DNA is TGTGCCAGCAGTGGGGGGCTCCCGGGGAATGGCTACACCTTC.